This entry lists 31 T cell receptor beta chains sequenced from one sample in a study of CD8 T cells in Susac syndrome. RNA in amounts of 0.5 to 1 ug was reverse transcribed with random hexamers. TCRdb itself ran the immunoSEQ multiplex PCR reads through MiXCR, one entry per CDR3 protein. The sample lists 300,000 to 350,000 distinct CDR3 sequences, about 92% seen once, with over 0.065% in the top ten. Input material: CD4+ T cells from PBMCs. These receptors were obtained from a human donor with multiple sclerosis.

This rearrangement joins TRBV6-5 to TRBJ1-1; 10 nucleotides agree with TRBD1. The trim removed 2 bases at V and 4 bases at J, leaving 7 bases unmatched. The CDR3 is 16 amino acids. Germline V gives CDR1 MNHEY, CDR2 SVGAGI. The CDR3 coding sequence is TGTGCCAGCAGTTACGTCCGGGACAGGGGCCGCACTGAAGCTTTCTTT. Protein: CASSYVRDRGRTEAFF.

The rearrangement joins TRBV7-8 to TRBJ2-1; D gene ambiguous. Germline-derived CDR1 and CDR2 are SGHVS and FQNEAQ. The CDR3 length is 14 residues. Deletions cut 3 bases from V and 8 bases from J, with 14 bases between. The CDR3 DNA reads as TGTGCCAGCAGCTTGGCGACTTTGGTCTATGAGCAGTTCTTC. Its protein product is CASSLATLVYEQFF.

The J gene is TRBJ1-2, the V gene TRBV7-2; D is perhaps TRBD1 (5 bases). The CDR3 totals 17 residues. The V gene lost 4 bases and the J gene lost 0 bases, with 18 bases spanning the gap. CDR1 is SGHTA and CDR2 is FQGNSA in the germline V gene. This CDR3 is CASSYTMFQGSNYGYTF. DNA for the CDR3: TGTGCCAGCAGCTACACTATGTTCCAGGGTTCTAACTATGGCTACACCTTC.

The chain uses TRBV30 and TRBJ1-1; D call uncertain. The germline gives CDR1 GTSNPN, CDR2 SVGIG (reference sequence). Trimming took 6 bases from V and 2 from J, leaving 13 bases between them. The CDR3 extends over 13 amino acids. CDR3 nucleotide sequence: TGTGCCTGTGATGGTGGAGCTAACACTGAAGCTTTCTTT. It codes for CACDGGANTEAFF.

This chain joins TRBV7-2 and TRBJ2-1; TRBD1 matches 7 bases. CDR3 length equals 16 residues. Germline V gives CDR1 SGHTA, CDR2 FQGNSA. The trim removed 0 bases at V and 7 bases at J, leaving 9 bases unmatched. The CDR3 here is CASSLAGTVSLNEQFF. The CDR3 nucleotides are TGTGCCAGCAGCTTAGCTGGGACAGTCTCCTTAAATGAGCAGTTCTTC.

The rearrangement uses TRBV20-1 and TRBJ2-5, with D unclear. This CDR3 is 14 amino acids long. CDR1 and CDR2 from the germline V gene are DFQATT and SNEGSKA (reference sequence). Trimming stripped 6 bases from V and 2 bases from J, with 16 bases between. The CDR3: CSAVKRLGQETQYF. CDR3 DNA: TGCAGTGCCGTCAAACGACTTGGTCAAGAGACCCAGTACTTC.

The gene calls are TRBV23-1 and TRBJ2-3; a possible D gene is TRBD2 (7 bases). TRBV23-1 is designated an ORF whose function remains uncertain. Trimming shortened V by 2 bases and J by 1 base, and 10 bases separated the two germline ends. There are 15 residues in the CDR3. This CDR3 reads CASSQGGGCTDTQYF. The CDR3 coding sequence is TGCGCCAGCAGTCAAGGGGGGGGCTGCACAGATACGCAGTATTTT.

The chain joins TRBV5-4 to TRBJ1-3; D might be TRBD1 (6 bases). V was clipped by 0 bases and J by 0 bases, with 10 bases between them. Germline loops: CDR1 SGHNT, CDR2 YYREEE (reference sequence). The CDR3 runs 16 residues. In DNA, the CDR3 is TGTGCCAGCAGCTTGGGGCCAGGGGCCTCTGGAAACACCATATATTTT. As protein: CASSLGPGASGNTIYF.

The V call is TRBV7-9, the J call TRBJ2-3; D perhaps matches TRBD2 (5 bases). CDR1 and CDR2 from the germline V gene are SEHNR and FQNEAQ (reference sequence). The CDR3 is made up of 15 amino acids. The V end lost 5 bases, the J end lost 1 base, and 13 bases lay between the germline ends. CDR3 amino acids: CASSPERAGTDTQYF. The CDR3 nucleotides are TGTGCCAGCAGCCCCGAGAGAGCGGGCACAGATACGCAGTATTTT.

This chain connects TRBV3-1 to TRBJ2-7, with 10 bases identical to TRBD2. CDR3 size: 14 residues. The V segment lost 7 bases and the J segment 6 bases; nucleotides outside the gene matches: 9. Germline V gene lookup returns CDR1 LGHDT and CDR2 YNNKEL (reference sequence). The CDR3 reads CASTPAGGPREQYF. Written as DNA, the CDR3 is TGTGCCAGCACCCCAGCGGGAGGGCCCCGCGAGCAGTACTTC.

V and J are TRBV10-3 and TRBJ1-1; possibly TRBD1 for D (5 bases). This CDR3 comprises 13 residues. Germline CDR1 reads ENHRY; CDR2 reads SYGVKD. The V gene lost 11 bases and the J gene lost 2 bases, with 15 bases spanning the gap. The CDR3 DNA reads TGTGCCTCCCGACGGGACCCTAACACTGAAGCTTTCTTT. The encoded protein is CASRRDPNTEAFF.

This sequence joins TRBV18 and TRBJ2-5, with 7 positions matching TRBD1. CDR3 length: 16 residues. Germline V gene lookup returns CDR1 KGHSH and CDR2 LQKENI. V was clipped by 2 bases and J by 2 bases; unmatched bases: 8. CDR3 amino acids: CASSPSDRVNQETQYF. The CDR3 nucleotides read TGTGCCAGCTCACCATCCGACAGGGTTAATCAAGAGACCCAGTACTTC.

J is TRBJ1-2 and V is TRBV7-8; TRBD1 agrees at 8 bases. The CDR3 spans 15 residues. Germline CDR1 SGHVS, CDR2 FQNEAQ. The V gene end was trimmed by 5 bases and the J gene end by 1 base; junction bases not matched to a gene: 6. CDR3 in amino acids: CASSPGGAYNYGYTF. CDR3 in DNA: TGTGCCAGCAGCCCAGGGGGCGCGTATAACTATGGCTACACCTTC.

CDR3 region: CSAPLGQGHYEQYF. The DNA for the CDR3 is TGCAGTGCCCCGCTGGGACAGGGTCACTACGAGCAGTACTTC. The rearrangement links TRBV20-1 to TRBJ2-7, with 9 bases matching TRBD1. V lost 6 bases to trimming and J lost 3 bases; unmatched junction nucleotides: 9. Looked up from germline, CDR1 is DFQATT and CDR2 is SNEGSKA (reference sequence). The CDR3 consists of 14 residues.

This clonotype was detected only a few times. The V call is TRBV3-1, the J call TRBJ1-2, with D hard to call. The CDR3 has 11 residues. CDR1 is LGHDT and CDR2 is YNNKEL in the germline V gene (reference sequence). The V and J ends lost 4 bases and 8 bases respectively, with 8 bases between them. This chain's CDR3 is CASSPGRGYTF. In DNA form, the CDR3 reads TGTGCCAGCAGCCCCGGGCGCGGCTACACCTTC.

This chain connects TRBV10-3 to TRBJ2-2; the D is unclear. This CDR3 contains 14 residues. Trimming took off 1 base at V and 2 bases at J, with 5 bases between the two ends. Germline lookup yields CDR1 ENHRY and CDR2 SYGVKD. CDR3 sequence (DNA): TGTGCCATCAGTGAGTTTCCAAACACCGGGGAGCTGTTTTTT. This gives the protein CAISEFPNTGELFF.

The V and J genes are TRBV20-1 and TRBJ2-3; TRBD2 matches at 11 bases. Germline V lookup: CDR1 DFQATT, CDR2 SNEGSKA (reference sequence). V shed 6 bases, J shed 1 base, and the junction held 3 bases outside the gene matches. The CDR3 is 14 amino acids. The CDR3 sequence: CSAISGGGTDTQYF. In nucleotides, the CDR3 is TGCAGTGCCATTAGCGGGGGGGGCACAGATACGCAGTATTTT.

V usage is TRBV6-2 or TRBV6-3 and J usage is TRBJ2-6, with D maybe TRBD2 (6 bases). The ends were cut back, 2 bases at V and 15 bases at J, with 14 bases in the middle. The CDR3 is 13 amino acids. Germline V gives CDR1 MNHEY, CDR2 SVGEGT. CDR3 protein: CASSYTGTRGLTF. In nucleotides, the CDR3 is TGTGCCAGCAGTTACACGGGGACTCGTGGCCTGACTTTC.

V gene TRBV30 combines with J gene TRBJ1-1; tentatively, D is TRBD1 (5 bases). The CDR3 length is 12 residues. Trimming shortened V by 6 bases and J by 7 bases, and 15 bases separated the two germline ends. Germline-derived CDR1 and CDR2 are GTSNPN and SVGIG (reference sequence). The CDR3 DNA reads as TGTGCCTGTACCAGGGACCTCGGTGAAGCTTTCTTT. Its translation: CACTRDLGEAFF.

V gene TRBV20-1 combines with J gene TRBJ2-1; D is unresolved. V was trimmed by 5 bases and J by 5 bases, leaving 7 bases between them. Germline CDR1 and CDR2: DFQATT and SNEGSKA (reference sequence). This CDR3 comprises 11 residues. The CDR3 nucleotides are TGCAGTGCTCACAGAAACAATGAGCAGTTCTTC. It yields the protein CSAHRNNEQFF.

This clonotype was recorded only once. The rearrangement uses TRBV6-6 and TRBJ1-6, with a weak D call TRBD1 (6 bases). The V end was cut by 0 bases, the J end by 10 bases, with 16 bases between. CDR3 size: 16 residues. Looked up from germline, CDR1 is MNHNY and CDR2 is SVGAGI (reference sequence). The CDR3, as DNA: TGTGCCAGCAGTTACTCTGCCAGGGGAGGAGTATCACCCCTCCACTTT. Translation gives CASSYSARGGVSPLHF.

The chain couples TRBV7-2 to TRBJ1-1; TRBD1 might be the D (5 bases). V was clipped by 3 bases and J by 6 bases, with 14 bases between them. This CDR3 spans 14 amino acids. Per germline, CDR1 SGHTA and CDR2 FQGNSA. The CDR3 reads CASSLGLRDPEAFF. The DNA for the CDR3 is TGTGCCAGCAGCTTGGGCCTCCGGGACCCTGAAGCTTTCTTT.

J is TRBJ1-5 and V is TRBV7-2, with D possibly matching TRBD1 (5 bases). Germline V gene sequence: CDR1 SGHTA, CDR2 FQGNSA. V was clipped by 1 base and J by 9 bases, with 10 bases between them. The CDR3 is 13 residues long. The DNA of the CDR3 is TGTGCCAGCAGCTTAGGACAGCGGAGGCCCCAGCATTTT. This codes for CASSLGQRRPQHF.

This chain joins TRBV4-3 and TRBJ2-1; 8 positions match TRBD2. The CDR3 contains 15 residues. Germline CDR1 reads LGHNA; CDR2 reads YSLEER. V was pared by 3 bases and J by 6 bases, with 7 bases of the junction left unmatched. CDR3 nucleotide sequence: TGCGCCAGCAGCCACTTAGAGCGGGAGTTCAATGAGCAGTTCTTC. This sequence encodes CASSHLEREFNEQFF.

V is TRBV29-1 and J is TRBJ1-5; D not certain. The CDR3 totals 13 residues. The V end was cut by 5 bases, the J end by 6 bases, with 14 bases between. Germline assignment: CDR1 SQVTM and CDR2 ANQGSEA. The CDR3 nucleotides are TGCAGCGTTTGCGAGGGAGTTGGTCAGCCCCAGCATTTT. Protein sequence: CSVCEGVGQPQHF.

In DNA form, the CDR3 reads TGTGCCAGCAGCTTAATTTTGCCGGGGGTTGTAAACAATGAGCAGTTCTTC. Encoded protein: CASSLILPGVVNNEQFF. The chain uses TRBV7-2 and TRBJ2-1, with D perhaps matching TRBD2 (6 bases). V shed 2 bases and J shed 5 bases, with 19 bases lying between them. CDR1 is SGHTA, CDR2 FQGNSA, per germline. This CDR3 contains 17 residues.

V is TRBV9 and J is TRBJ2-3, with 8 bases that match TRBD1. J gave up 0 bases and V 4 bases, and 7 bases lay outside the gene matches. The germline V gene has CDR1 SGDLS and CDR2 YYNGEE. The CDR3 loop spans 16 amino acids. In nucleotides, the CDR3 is TGTGCCAGCAGCACTCAGGGGGCGTTTAGCACAGATACGCAGTATTTT. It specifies CASSTQGAFSTDTQYF.

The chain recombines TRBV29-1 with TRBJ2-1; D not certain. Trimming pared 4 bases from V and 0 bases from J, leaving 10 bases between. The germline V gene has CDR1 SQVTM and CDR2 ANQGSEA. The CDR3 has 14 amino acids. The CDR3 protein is CSVAGRGSYNEQFF. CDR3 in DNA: TGCAGCGTTGCTGGGCGAGGCTCCTACAATGAGCAGTTCTTC.

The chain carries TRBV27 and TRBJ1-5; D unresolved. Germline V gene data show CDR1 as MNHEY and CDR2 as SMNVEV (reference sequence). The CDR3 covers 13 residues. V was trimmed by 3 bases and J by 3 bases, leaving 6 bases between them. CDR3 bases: TGTGCCAGCAGTTTCACTACCAATCAGCCCCAGCATTTT. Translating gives CASSFTTNQPQHF.

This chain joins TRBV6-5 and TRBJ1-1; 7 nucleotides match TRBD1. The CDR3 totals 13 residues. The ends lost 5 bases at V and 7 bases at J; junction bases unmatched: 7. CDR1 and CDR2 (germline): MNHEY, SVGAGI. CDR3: CASSLRRDSEAFF. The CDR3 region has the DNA TGTGCCAGCAGTCTGCGCCGGGACAGTGAAGCTTTCTTT.

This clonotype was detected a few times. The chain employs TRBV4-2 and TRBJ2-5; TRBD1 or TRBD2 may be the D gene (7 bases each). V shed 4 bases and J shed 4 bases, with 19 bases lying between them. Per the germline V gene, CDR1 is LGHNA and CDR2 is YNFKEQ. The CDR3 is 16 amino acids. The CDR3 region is CASSPQRQGGGETQYF. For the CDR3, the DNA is TGTGCCAGCAGCCCACAACGGCAGGGGGGGGGAGAGACCCAGTACTTC.